This T cell receptor (beta chain) was sequenced in a study of CD8+ T cells in alopecia areata. About the research overall: Treated patients were dosed with oral tofacitinib, taking 5 to 10 mg twice daily.

Study-wide results and caveats: Alphabeta T cells residing in normal skin are also sequenced in scalp samples.

Notes on this clone: Its antigen is unknown.

The authors extracted RNA and reverse transcribed it into cDNA as the sequencing template. Sequenced by immunoSEQ multiplex PCR; TCRdb stores in-frame clones only, minus some. This table has roughly 200,000 clones, almost 65% appearing once. The ends were cut back, 4 bases at V and 4 bases at J, with 12 bases in the middle. This CDR3 has 13 residues. Germline V gene data show CDR1 as SQVTM and CDR2 as ANQGSEA. This sample comprised CD4+ T cells sorted from blood, obtained at week 0. This rearrangement joins TRBV29-1 to TRBJ2-3; D is unclear. This TCR came from a human donor with alopecia areata. In DNA form, the CDR3 reads TGCAGCGTTGGGACCCTGGGTGCAGATACGCAGTATTTT. Amino acids: CSVGTLGADTQYF.